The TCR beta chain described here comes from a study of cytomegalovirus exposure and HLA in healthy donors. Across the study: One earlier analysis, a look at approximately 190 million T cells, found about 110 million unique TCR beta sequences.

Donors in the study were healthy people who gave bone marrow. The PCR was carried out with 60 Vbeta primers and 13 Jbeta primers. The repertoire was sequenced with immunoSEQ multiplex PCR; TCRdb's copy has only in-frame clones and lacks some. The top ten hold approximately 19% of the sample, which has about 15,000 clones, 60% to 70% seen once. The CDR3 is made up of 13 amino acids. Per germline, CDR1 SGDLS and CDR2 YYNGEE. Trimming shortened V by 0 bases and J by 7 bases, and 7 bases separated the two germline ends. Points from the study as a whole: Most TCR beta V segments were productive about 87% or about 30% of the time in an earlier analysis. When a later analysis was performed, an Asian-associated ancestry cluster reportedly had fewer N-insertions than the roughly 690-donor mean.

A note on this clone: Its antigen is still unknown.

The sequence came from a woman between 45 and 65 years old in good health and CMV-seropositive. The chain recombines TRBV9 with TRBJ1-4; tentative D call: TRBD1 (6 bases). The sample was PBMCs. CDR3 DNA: TGTGCCAGCAGCGTAGAACAGGGTGAAAAACTGTTTTTT. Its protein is CASSVEQGEKLFF.